This T cell receptor (beta chain) was profiled in a study of technical replicates of blood from a handful of donors. Here immunoSEQ multiplex PCR was the method, and the copy in TCRdb shows in-frame clones only, minus some. The table includes under 65,000 clones, 92% detected once. CDR1 is SQVTM and CDR2 is ANQGSEA in the germline V gene. Trimming removed 4 bases from V and 1 base from J; junction bases left unmatched: 6. The CDR3 contains 15 residues. Sequencing was done on a sample of PBMCs. The sequence came from a human donor in good health. Some clones in this sample may be carry-over from other donors' samples. This rearrangement joins TRBV29-1 to TRBJ2-1, with TRBD2 identical over 8 bases. The CDR3 here is CSVVGTGGSYNEQFF. The CDR3 DNA sequence: TGCAGCGTTGTGGGTACGGGGGGGTCCTACAATGAGCAGTTCTTC.